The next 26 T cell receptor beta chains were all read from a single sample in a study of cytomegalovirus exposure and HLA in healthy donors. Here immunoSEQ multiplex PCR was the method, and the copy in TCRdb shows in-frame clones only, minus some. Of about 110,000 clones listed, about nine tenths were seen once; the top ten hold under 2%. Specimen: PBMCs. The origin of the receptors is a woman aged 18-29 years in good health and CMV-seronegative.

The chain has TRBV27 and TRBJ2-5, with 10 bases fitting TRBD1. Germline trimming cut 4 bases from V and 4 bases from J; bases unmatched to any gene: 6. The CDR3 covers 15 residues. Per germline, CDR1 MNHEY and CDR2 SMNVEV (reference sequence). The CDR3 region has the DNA TGTGCCAGCAGTTGGACAGGGGGGGATCCAGAGACCCAGTACTTC. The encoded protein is CASSWTGGDPETQYF.

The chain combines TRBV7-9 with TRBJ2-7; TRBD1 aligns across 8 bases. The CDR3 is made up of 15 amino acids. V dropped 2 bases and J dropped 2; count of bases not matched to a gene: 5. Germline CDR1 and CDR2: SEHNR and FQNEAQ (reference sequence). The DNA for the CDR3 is TGTGCCAGCAGCTTAATGGGGACAGGTGCCTACGAGCAGTACTTC. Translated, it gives CASSLMGTGAYEQYF.

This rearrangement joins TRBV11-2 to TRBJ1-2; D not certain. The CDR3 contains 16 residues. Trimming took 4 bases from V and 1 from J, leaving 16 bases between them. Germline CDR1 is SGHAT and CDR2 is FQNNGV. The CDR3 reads CASSSIRERDNYGYTF. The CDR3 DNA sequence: TGTGCCAGCAGCTCCATCCGGGAGCGAGATAACTATGGCTACACCTTC.

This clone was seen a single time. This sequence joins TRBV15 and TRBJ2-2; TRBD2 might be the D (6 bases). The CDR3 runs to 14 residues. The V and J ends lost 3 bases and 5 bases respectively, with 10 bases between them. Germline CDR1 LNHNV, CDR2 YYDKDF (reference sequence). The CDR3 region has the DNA TGTGCCACCAGCAGTGGGGGGTATACCGGGGAGCTGTTTTTT. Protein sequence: CATSSGGYTGELFF.

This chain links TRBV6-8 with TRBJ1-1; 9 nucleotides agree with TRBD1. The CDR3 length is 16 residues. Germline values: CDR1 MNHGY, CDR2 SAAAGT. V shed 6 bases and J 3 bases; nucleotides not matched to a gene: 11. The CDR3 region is CASSLPGQGLHTEAFF. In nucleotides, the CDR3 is TGTGCCAGCAGCCTCCCGGGACAGGGCCTCCACACTGAAGCTTTCTTT.

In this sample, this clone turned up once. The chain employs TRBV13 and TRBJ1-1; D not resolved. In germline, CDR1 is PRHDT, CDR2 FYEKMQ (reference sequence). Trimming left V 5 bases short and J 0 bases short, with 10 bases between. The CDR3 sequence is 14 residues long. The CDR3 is CASSPPNMNTEAFF. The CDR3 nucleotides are TGTGCCAGCAGCCCCCCCAACATGAACACTGAAGCTTTCTTT.

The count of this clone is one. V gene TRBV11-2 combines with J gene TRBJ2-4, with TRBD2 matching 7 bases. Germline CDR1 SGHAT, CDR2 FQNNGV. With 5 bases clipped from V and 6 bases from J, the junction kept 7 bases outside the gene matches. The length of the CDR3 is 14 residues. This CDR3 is CASSLNPGGNIQYF. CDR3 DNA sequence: TGTGCCAGCAGCCTTAACCCGGGGGGAAACATTCAGTACTTC. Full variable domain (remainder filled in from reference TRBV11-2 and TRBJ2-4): EAGVAQSPRYKIIEKRQSVAFWCNPISGHATLYWYQQILGQGPKLLIQFQNNGVVDDSQLPKDRFSAERLKGVDSTLKIQPAKLEDSAVYLCASSLNPGGNIQYFGAGTRLSVL.

The CDR3 loop reads CASSYGGGGNQPQHF. The CDR3 DNA is TGTGCCAGCAGCTACGGGGGGGGCGGCAATCAGCCCCAGCATTTT. This chain links TRBV9 with TRBJ1-5, with D perhaps matching TRBD1 (6 bases). The CDR3 spans 15 residues. Trimming shortened V by 4 bases and J by 2 bases, and 13 bases separated the two germline ends. Germline V CDR1 and CDR2: SGDLS, YYNGEE.

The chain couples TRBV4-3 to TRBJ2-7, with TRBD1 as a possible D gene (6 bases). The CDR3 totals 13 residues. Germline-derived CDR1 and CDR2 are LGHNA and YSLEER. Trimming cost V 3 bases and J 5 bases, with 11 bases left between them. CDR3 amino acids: CASSQAQGNEQYF. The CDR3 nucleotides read TGCGCCAGCAGCCAGGCACAGGGTAACGAGCAGTACTTC.

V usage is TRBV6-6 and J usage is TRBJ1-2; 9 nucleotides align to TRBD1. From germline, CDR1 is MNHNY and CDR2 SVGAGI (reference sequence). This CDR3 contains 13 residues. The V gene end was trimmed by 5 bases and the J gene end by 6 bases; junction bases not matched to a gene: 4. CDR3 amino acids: CASSADRGNGYTF. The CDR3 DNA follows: TGTGCCAGCAGTGCCGACAGGGGGAATGGCTACACCTTC.

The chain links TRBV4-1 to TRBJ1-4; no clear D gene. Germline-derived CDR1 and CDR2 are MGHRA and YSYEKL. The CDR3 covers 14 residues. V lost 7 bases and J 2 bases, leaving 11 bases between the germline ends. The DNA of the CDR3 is TGCGCCAGCAAGCTTTCGGGTACTAATGAAAAACTGTTTTTT. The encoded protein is CASKLSGTNEKLFF.

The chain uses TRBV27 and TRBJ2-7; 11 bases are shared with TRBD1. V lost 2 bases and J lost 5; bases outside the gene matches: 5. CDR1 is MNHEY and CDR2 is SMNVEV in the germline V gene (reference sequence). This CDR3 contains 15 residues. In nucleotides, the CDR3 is TGTGCCAGCAGTTTAAGGGGACAGGGGGACCACGAGCAGTACTTC. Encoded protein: CASSLRGQGDHEQYF.

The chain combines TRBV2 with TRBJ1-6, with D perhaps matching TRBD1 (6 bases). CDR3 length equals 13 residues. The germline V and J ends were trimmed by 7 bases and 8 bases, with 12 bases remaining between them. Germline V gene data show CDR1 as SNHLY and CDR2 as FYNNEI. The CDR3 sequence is CASIPRQDSPLHF. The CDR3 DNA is TGTGCCAGCATTCCTAGACAGGATTCACCCCTCCACTTT.

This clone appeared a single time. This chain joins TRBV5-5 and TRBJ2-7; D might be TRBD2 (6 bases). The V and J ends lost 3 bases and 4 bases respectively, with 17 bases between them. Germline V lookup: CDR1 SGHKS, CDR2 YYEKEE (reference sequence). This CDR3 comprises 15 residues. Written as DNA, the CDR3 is TGTGCCAGCAGCTGGGGACTGTCGGCCGAATACGAGCAGTACTTC. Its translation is CASSWGLSAEYEQYF. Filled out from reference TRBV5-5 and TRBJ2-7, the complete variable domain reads DAGVTQSPTHLIKTRGQQVTLRCSPISGHKSVSWYQQVLGQGPQFIFQYYEKEERGRGNFPDRFSARQFPNYSSELNVNALLLGDSALYLCASSWGLSAEYEQYFGPGTRLTVT.

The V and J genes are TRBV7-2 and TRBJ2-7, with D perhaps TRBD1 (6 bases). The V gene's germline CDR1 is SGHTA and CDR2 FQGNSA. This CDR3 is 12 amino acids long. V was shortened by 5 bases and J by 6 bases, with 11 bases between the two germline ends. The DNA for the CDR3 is TGTGCCAGCAGCACAACAGGGCCCGAGCAGTACTTC. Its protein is CASSTTGPEQYF.

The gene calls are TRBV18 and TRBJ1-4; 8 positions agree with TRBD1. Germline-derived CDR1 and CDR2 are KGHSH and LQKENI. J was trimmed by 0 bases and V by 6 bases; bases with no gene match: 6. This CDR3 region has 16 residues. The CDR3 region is CASSRGQGATNEKLFF. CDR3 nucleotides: TGTGCCAGCTCTCGAGGACAGGGCGCAACTAATGAAAAACTGTTTTTT.

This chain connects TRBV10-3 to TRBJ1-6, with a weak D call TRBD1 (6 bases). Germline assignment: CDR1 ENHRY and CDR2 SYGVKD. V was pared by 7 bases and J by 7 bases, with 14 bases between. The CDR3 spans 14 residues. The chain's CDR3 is CAIKGGQRNSPLHF. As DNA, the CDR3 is TGTGCCATCAAGGGGGGGCAGAGGAATTCACCCCTCCACTTT.

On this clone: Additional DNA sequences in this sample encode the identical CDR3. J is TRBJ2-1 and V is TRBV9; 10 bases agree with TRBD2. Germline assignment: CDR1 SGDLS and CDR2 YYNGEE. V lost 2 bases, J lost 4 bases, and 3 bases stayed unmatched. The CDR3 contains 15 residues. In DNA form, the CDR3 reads TGTGCCAGCAGCGTGGGGACTAGCGAGTACAATGAGCAGTTCTTC. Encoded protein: CASSVGTSEYNEQFF.

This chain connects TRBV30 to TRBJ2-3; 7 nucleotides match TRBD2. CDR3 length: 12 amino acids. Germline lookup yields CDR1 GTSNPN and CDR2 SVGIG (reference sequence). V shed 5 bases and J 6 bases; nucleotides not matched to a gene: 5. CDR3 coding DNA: TGTGCCTGGGAGGGGACTACCGATACGCAGTATTTT. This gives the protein CAWEGTTDTQYF.

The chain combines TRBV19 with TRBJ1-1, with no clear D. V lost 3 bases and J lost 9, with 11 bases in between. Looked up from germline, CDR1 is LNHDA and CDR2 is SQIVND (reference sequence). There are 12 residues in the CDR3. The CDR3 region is CASSMTGGQAFF. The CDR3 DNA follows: TGTGCCAGTAGTATGACTGGAGGGCAAGCTTTCTTT.

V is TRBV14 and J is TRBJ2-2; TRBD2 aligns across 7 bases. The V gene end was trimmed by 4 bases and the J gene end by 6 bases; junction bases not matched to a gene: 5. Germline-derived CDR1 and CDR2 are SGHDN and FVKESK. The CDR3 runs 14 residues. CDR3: CASSLRLASGELFF. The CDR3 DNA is TGTGCCAGCAGCCTAAGACTAGCTTCCGGGGAGCTGTTTTTT.

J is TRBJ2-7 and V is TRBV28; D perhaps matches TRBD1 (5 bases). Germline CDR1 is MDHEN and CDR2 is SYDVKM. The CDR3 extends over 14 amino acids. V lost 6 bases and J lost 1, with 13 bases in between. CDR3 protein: CASSLIGESYEQYF. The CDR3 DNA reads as TGTGCCAGCAGCTTGATAGGGGAATCCTACGAGCAGTACTTC.

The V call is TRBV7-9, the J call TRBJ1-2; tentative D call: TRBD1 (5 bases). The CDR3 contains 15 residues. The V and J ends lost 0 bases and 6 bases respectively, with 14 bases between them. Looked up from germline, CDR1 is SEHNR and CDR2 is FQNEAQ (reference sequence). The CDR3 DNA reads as TGTGCCAGCAGCTTAGCGGGGCAGGGTTCCGATGGCTACACCTTC. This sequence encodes CASSLAGQGSDGYTF.

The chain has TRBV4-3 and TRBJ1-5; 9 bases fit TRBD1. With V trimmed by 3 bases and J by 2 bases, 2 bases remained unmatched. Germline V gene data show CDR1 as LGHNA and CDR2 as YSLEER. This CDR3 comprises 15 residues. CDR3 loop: CASSQGDRGNQPQHF. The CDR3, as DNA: TGCGCCAGCAGCCAGGGGGACAGGGGCAATCAGCCCCAGCATTTT.

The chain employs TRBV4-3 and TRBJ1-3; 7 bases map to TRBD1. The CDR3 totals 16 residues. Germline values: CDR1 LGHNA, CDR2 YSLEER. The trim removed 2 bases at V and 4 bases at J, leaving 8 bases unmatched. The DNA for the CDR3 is TGCGCCAGCAGCCAACCCGGGACAGTCTCCGGAAACACCATATATTTT. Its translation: CASSQPGTVSGNTIYF.

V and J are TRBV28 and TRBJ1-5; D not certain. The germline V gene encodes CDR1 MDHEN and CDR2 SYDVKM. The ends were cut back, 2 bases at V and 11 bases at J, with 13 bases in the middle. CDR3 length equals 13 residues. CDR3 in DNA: TGTGCCAGCAGTTTAATTATCGGGTCGTCCCAGCATTTT. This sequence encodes CASSLIIGSSQHF.